The clone carrying this TCR beta chain was observed many times. Its antigen is still unknown. The data originate from a study of spatial heterogeneity in lung cancer. Carried by each TCR cDNA molecule was a unique molecular identifier. One entry per CDR3 protein, called by TCRdb with MiXCR from the 5' RACE reads. The sample lists about 45,000 distinct CDR3 sequences, 6.5% to 8.5% seen once, with around 45% in the top ten. CDR1 and CDR2 from the germline V gene are SEHNR and FQNEAQ (reference sequence). The V and J ends lost 0 bases and 5 bases respectively, with 10 bases between them. The CDR3 is 14 residues long. Study conclusions and caveats: Ubiquitous expanded tumor TCRs surfaced in blood more at resection than they did at follow-up.

Time point in this sample: sample taken at primary tumor resection. Whole RNA, which was extracted from tumor, nontumor lung tissue or frozen PBMC, was sequenced without any cell sorting. The chain combines TRBV7-9 with TRBJ1-1; D gene unclear. The sample here was PBMCs, taken at surgery. The source of this sequence is a female donor with early-stage non-small cell lung cancer. The CDR3 DNA reads as TGTGCCAGCAGCTTAGCGCCCGGGAGAACTGAAGCTTTCTTT. Its protein is CASSLAPGRTEAFF.